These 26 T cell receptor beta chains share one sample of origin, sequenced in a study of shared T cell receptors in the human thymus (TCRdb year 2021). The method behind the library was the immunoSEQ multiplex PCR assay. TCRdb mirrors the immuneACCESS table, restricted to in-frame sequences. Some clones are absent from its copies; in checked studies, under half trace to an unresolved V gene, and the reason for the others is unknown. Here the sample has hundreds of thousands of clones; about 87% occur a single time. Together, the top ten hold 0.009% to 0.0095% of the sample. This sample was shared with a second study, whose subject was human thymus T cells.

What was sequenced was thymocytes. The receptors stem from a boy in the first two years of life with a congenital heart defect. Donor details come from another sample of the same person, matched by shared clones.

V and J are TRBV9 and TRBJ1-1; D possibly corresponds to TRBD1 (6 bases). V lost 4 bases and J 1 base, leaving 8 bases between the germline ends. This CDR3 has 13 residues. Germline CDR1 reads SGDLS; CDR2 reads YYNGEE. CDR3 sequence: CASSRGQNTEAFF. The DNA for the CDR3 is TGTGCCAGCAGCCGGGGACAGAACACTGAAGCTTTCTTT.

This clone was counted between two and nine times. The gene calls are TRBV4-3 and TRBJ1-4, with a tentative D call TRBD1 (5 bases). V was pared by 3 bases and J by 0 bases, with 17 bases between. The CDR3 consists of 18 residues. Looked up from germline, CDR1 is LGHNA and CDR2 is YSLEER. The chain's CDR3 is CASSQDDGTPTTNEKLFF. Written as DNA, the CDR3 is TGCGCCAGCAGCCAGGACGACGGGACTCCCACAACTAATGAAAAACTGTTTTTT.

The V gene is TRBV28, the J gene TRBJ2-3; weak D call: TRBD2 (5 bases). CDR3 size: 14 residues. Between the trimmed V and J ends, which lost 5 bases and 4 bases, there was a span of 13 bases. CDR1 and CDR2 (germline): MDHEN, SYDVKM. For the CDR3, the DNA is TGTGCCAGCAGTACGGACTCCCGCGCAGATACGCAGTATTTT. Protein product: CASSTDSRADTQYF. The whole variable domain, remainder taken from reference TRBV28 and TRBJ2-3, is DVKVTQSSRYLVKRTGEKVFLECVQDMDHENMFWYRQDPGLGLRLIYFSYDVKMKEKGDIPEGYSVSREKKERFSLILESASTNQTSMYLCASSTDSRADTQYFGPGTRLTVL.

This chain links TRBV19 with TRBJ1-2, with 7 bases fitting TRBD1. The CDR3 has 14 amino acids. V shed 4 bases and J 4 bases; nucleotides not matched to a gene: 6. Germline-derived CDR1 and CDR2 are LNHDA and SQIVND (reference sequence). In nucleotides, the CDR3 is TGTGCCAGTAGTAGCAAGGGACAGCTCTATGGCTACACCTTC. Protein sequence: CASSSKGQLYGYTF. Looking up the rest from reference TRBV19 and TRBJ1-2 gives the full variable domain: DGGITQSPKYLFRKEGQNVTLSCEQNLNHDAMYWYRQDPGQGLRLIYYSQIVNDFQKGDIAEGYSVSREKKESFPLTVTSAQKNPTAFYLCASSSKGQLYGYTFGSGTRLTVV.

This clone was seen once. CDR3 sequence reads: CASSPSISDQETQYF. The CDR3 DNA sequence: TGTGCCAGCTCACCATCAATTAGCGACCAAGAGACCCAGTACTTC. The chain uses TRBV18 and TRBJ2-5, with D possibly TRBD2 on 5 matching bases. Trimming removed 2 bases from V and 0 bases from J, with 10 bases in between. The CDR3 is 15 amino acids. Germline loops: CDR1 KGHSH, CDR2 LQKENI.

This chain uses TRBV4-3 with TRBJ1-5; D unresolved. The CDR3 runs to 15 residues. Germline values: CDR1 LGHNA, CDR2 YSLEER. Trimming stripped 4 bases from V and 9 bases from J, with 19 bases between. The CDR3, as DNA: TGCGCCAGCAGCCTCGGCGTTGGGCATGGTGGGCCCCAGCATTTT. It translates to CASSLGVGHGGPQHF.

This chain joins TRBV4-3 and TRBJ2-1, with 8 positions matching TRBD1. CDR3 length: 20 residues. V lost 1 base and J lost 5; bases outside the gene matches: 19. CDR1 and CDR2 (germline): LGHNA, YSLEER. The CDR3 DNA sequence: TGCGCCAGCAGCCAAGCTCCGAACCAACGGACAGGGCCCAAGGACAATGAGCAGTTCTTC. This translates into CASSQAPNQRTGPKDNEQFF.

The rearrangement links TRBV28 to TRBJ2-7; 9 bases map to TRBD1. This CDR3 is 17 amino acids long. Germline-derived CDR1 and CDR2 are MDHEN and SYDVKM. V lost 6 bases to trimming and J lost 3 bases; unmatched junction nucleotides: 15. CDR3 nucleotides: TGTGCCAGCAGCAATCCCCCATGGGGACAGGGAGGCTACGAGCAGTACTTC. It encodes CASSNPPWGQGGYEQYF.

CDR3 region: CASSLAWRIGQPQHF. The CDR3 DNA reads TGTGCCAGCAGCTTGGCTTGGAGGATCGGTCAGCCCCAGCATTTT. The gene calls are TRBV5-6 and TRBJ1-5, with D hard to call. The ends were cut back, 0 bases at V and 6 bases at J, with 13 bases in the middle. The CDR3 loop spans 15 amino acids. Per germline, CDR1 SGHDT and CDR2 YYEEEE. Using reference TRBV5-6 and TRBJ1-5 for the parts outside the CDR3, the full variable domain is DAGVTQSPTHLIKTRGQQVTLRCSPKSGHDTVSWYQQALGQGPQFIFQYYEEEERQRGNFPDRFSGHQFPNYSSELNVNALLLGDSALYLCASSLAWRIGQPQHFGDGTRLSIL.

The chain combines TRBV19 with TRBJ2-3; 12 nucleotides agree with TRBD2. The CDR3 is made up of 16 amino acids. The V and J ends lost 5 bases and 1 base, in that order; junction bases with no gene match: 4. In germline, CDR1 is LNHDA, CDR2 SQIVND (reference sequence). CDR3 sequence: CASSARTSGGTDTQYF. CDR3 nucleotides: TGTGCCAGTAGTGCCCGGACTAGCGGGGGCACAGATACGCAGTATTTT.

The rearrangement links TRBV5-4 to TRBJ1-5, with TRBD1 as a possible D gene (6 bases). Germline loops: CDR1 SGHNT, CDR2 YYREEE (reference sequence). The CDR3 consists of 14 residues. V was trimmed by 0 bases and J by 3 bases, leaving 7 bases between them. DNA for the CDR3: TGTGCCAGCAGCTTGGCAGGGGACAATCAGCCCCAGCATTTT. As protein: CASSLAGDNQPQHF. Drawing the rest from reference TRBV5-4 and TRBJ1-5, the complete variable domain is ETGVTQSPTHLIKTRGQQVTLRCSSQSGHNTVSWYQQALGQGPQFIFQYYREEENGRGNFPPRFSGLQFPNYSSELNVNALELDDSALYLCASSLAGDNQPQHFGDGTRLSIL.

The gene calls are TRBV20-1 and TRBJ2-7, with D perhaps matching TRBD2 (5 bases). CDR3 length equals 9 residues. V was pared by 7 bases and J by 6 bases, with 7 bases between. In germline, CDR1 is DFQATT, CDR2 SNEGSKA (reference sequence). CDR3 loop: CSVGSEQYF. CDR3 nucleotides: TGCAGTGTGGGGAGCGAGCAGTACTTC.

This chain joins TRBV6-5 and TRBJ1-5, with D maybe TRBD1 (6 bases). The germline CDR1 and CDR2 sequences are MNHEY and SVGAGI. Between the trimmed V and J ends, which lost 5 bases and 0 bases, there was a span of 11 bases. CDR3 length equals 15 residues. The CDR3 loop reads CASSAQGDSNQPQHF. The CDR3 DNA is TGTGCCAGCAGTGCACAGGGAGATAGCAATCAGCCCCAGCATTTT.

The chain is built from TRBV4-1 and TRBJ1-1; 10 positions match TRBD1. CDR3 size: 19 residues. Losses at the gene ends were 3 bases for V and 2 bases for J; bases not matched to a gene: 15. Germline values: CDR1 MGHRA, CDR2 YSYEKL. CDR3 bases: TGCGCCAGCAGCCATGTCTACCTCCGGGACAGGGGATATAACACTGAAGCTTTCTTT. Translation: CASSHVYLRDRGYNTEAFF.

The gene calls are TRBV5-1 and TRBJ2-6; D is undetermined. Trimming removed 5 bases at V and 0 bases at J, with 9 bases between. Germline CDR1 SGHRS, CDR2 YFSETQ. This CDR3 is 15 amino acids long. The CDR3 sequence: CASRAVSSGANVLTF. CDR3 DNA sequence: TGCGCCAGCAGGGCAGTCAGCTCTGGGGCCAACGTCCTGACTTTC.

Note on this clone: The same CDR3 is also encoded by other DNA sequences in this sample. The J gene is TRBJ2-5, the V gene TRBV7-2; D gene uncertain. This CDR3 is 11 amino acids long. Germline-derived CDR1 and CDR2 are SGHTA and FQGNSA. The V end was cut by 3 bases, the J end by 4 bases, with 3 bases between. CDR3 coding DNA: TGTGCCAGCAGCTTTAGAGAGACCCAGTACTTC. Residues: CASSFRETQYF.

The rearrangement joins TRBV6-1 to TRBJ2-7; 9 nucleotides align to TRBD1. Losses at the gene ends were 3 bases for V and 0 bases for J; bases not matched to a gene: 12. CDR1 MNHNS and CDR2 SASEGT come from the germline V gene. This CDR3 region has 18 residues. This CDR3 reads CASSEPQDRGDLSYEQYF. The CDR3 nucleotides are TGTGCCAGCAGTGAGCCTCAGGACAGGGGCGACCTCTCCTACGAGCAGTACTTC.

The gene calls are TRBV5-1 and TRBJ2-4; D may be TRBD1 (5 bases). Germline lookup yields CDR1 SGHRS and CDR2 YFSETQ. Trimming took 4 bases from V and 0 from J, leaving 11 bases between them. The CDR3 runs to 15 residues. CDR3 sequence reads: CASSRLGVAKNIQYF. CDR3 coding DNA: TGCGCCAGCAGCCGGCTAGGGGTAGCCAAAAACATTCAGTACTTC.

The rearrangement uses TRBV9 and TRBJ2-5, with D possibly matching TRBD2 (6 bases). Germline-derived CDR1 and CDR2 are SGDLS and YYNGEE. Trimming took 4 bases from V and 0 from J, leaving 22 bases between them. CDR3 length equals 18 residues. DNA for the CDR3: TGTGCCAGCAGCCAGGGACCCGATATAGCGGCGTACCAAGAGACCCAGTACTTC. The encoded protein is CASSQGPDIAAYQETQYF.

CDR3 nucleotides: TGTGCCAGCAGTGGGGGGGAGCACGCGAGCAATCAGCCCCAGCATTTT. Translating gives CASSGGEHASNQPQHF. The chain joins TRBV6-1 to TRBJ1-5, with a weak D call TRBD1 (5 bases). Trimming took off 4 bases at V and 1 base at J, with 14 bases between the two ends. This CDR3 has 16 residues. The germline CDR1 and CDR2 sequences are MNHNS and SASEGT.

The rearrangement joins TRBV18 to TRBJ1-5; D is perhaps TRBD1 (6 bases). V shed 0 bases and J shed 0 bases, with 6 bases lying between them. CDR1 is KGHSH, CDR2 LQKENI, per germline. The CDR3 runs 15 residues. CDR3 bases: TGTGCCAGCTCACCACCAGGGGGTAGCAATCAGCCCCAGCATTTT. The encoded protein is CASSPPGGSNQPQHF.

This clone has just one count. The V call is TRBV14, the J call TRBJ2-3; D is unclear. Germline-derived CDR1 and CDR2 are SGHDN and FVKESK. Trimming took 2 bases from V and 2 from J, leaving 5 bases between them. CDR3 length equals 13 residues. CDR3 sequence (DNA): TGTGCCAGCAGCCAAACAGTCACAGATACGCAGTATTTT. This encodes CASSQTVTDTQYF. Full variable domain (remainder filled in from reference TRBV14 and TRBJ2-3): EAGVTQFPSHSVIEKGQTVTLRCDPISGHDNLYWYRRVMGKEIKFLLHFVKESKQDESGMPNNRFLAERTGGTYSTLKVQPAELEDSGVYFCASSQTVTDTQYFGPGTRLTVL.

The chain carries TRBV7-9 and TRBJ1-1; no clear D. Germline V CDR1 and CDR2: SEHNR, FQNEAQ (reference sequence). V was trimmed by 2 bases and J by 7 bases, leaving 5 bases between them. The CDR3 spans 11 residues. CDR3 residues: CASSLIIEAFF. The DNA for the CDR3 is TGTGCCAGCAGCTTAATAATTGAAGCTTTCTTT. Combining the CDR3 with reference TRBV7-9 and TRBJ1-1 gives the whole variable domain DTGVSQNPRHKITKRGQNVTFRCDPISEHNRLYWYRQTLGQGPEFLTYFQNEAQLEKSRLLSDRFSAERPKGSFSTLEIQRTEQGDSAMYLCASSLIIEAFFGQGTRLTVV.

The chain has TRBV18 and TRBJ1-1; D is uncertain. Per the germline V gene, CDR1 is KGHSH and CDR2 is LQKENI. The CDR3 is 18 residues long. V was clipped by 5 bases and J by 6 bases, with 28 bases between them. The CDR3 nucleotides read TGTGCCAGCTCAAAAAACCCGCAGGAAACTTTAGGTACCGCTGAAGCTTTCTTT. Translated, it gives CASSKNPQETLGTAEAFF.

CDR3 nucleotide sequence: TGTGCCAGCAGCTTAGAAGACAGGGCGAGGGACACTGAAGCTTTCTTT. It is translated as CASSLEDRARDTEAFF. J is TRBJ1-1 and V is TRBV7-4; TRBD1 matches 7 bases. Trimming removed 1 base from V and 3 bases from J; junction bases left unmatched: 8. The CDR3 has 16 residues. Per germline, CDR1 SGHVT and CDR2 SQSDAQ.

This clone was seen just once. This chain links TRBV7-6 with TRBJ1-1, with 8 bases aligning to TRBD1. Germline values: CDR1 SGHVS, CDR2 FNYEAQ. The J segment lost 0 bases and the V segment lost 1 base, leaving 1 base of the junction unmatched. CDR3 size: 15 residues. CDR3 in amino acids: CASSLDRGMNTEAFF. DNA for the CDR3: TGTGCCAGCAGCTTAGACAGGGGGATGAACACTGAAGCTTTCTTT.